The T cell receptor (beta chain) under discussion was sequenced for a study of regulatory T cells in long-lasting Graves disease. At least ten counts were recorded for this clonotype. With V trimmed by 0 bases and J by 7 bases, 5 bases remained unmatched. The CDR3 has 15 residues. Germline CDR1 SGDLS, CDR2 YYNGEE. Time point here: newly diagnosed GD, antithyroid drugs for less than 3 months. PBMC-extracted RNA yielded the TCR library. Arm-PCR of CDR3 regions with iRepertoire HTBI primers generated TCR beta libraries. TCRdb ran MiXCR on the multiplex PCR reads and lists one entry per CDR3 protein. This sample has about 430,000 distinct CDR3 sequences, with 15% found just once. This same sample was also part of a study on T cells in Graves' hyperthyroidism and ophthalmopathy. That report notes: The authors' 13 V-J model separated ophthalmopathy from stable hyperthyroidism.

The sample consisted of peripheral blood mononuclear cells (PBMCs), taken at new diagnosis, from a patient treated with antithyroid drugs. The sequence came from a woman in her forties with Graves disease. The chain couples TRBV9 to TRBJ2-1, with 9 nucleotides matching TRBD2. The CDR3 protein is CASSVGGTSSNEQFF. CDR3 in DNA: TGTGCCAGCAGCGTAGGAGGGACTAGCTCAAATGAGCAGTTCTTC.